This T cell receptor (beta chain) comes out of a study of PD-1 blockade in classical Hodgkin lymphoma. About this clone itself: What it binds is unknown.

Germline CDR1 and CDR2: SGHKS and YYEKEE (reference sequence). V lost 3 bases, J lost 3 bases, and 9 bases stayed unmatched. CDR3 length: 16 residues. Method: immunoSEQ multiplex PCR; TCRdb's copy keeps in-frame clones and lacks some. Among about 4,200 clones listed, about 61% were seen once. Broader study findings: Relapsed/refractory patients reportedly had the lowest baseline TCR diversity, below newly diagnosed patients, who were below healthy donors. What drove the repertoire differences, possibly disease activity or prior therapy, has not been defined. Exclusion applied to patients who initiated nivolumab less than 1 year following ASCT.

Time point reported: cycle 4 day 1 (C4D1), after more than 5 weeks of nivolumab. Relapses following autologous stem cell transplantation were seen in all patients, with brentuximab vedotin exposure varying. The study recorded best responses of complete response, partial response or progressive disease. This sample comprised peripheral blood mononuclear cells (PBMCs), obtained before the fourth cycle of nivolumab. The chain couples TRBV5-5 to TRBJ2-3, with TRBD1 matching 8 bases. The receptor was isolated from a human donor with classical Hodgkin lymphoma. CDR3 bases: TGTGCCAGCAGCTACCCAGGGGGCAGTGGTACAGATACGCAGTATTTT. Its protein is CASSYPGGSGTDTQYF. Full variable domain (missing parts from reference TRBV5-5 and TRBJ2-3): DAGVTQSPTHLIKTRGQQVTLRCSPISGHKSVSWYQQVLGQGPQFIFQYYEKEERGRGNFPDRFSARQFPNYSSELNVNALLLGDSALYLCASSYPGGSGTDTQYFGPGTRLTVL.